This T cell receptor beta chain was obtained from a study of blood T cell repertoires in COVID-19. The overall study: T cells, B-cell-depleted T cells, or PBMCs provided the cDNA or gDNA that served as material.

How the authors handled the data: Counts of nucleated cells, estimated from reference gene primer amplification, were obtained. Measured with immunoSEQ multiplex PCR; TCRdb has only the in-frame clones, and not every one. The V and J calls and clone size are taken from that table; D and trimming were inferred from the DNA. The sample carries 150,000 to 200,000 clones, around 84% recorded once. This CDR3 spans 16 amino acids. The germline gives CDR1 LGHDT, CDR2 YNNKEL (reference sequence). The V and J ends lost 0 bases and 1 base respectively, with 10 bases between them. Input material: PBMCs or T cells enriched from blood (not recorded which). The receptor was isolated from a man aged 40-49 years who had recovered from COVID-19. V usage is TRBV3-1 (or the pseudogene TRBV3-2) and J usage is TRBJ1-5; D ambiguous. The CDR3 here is CASSQDSPLSNQPQHF. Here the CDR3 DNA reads TGTGCCAGCAGCCAAGATAGCCCGTTGAGCAATCAGCCCCAGCATTTT.